This TCR beta chain was found in a study of T-cell memory formation after mild COVID-19. After removal of 6 bases from V and 4 bases from J, the junction contained 8 bases not matched to a gene. The CDR3 has 15 residues. From germline, CDR1 is SGHAT and CDR2 FQNNGV. From the 5' RACE reads, TCRdb called clonotypes with MiXCR, one entry per CDR3 protein. The table lists about 130,000 distinct CDR3 sequences, around 6.3% of them singletons. What was sequenced was PBMCs or a T cell subset sorted from them (not recorded which). The J gene is TRBJ2-1, the V gene TRBV11-2, with 8 positions matching TRBD2. The TCR comes from an adult woman who had mild COVID-19 (a few samples of this study predate the infection). Cell type and time point are not known. In DNA, the CDR3 is TGTGCCAGCAGGGTTGGACTAGCTTCGTACAATGAGCAGTTCTTC. Its translation is CASRVGLASYNEQFF.